In this sample, the clone carrying this T cell receptor beta chain turned up a few times. This entry is derived from a study of cytomegalovirus exposure and HLA in healthy donors. CDR1 is SNHLY and CDR2 is FYNNEI in the germline V gene. The V and J ends lost 5 bases and 7 bases respectively, with 21 bases between them. The CDR3 runs 15 residues. PCR was performed using 60 Vbeta and 13 Jbeta primers. Generated by immunoSEQ multiplex PCR, the TCRdb table keeps only in-frame clones and is missing some. Among about 50,000 clones listed, 65% to 80% were seen once. The specimen was PBMCs. The source of this sequence is a woman in her forties or fifties in good health and CMV-seronegative. The chain is built from TRBV2 and TRBJ2-7; TRBD1 might be the D (6 bases). The CDR3 loop is CASSPLQGPTSEQYF. The CDR3 DNA sequence: TGTGCCAGCAGTCCACTACAGGGCCCGACGAGTGAGCAGTACTTC.